The text below deals with one T cell receptor beta chain. V was trimmed by 6 bases and J by 0 bases, leaving 10 bases between them. This CDR3 comprises 14 residues. Germline V gene data show CDR1 as MNHEY and CDR2 as SVGAGI. These data belong to a study of T-cell memory formation after mild COVID-19. Barcoded TCR alpha and TCR beta cDNA libraries with UMIs came from 5'RACE using constant-segment primers. One entry per CDR3 protein, called by TCRdb with MiXCR from the 5' RACE reads. Here the sample spans 250,000 to 300,000 distinct CDR3 sequences, 16% being singletons. Sequencing used PBMCs or a T cell subset sorted from them (not recorded which). V is TRBV6-5 and J is TRBJ2-3; D unclear. The TCR was taken from a man aged 18 to 30 who had mild COVID-19 (a few samples of this study predate the infection). Cell type and time point are not known. The CDR3 protein is CASRRTASTDTQYF. CDR3 bases: TGTGCCAGCAGACGGACCGCGAGCACAGATACGCAGTATTTT.